These 21 T cell receptor beta chains were all obtained from the same sample, sequenced in a study of T cells expressing NK-cell markers. Using the 5' RACE reads, TCRdb records one entry per CDR3 protein without DNA. This sample contains hundreds of thousands of distinct CDR3 sequences. Sequenced input: blood T cells: a sorted CD56 or NKG2C T cell subset, CD4+ or CD8+ T cells, or bulk PBMC T cells (not recorded which). The receptors were sampled from a woman between 18 and 75 years old in good health.

The rearrangement joins TRBV5-4 to TRBJ2-2. There are 12 residues in the CDR3. The germline V gene has CDR1 SGHNT and CDR2 YYREEE (reference sequence). CDR3 region: CASSLGNRELFF.

CDR3 sequence reads: CASSQGPTDTQYF. This chain links TRBV5-4 with TRBJ2-3; TCRdb's D gene call, TRBD1, goes unchecked for lack of DNA. This CDR3 has 13 amino acids. Germline assignment: CDR1 SGHNT and CDR2 YYREEE (reference sequence).

This rearrangement joins TRBV15 to TRBJ2-5; TCRdb gives TRBD2 as the D gene, but with no DNA this cannot be confirmed. The CDR3 is 20 amino acids. In germline, CDR1 is LNHNV, CDR2 YYDKDF (reference sequence). CDR3 sequence reads: CATSRDLGTSGGAGTETQYF.

The chain uses TRBV10-3 and TRBJ2-7; no DNA is available, so the TRBD2 call from TCRdb remains unchecked. Germline V gene lookup returns CDR1 ENHRY and CDR2 SYGVKD. CDR3 length: 15 amino acids. CDR3 sequence reads: CAISDSTSGSYEQYF.

The CDR3 region is CASRADTGELFF. This chain links TRBV9 with TRBJ2-2; TCRdb calls TRBD2, which cannot be checked without DNA. Germline V gene lookup returns CDR1 SGDLS and CDR2 YYNGEE. The CDR3 has 12 amino acids.

The chain has TRBV20-1 and TRBJ1-1; absent DNA, TCRdb's TRBD1 call cannot be checked. The CDR3 spans 13 residues. Germline V gene lookup returns CDR1 DFQATT and CDR2 SNEGSKA (reference sequence). CDR3 in amino acids: CSAGQGKGTEAFF.

The chain is built from TRBV12-3 or TRBV12-4 and TRBJ1-2; TCRdb designates TRBD1, a call that cannot be tested without DNA. The CDR3 runs 14 residues. This CDR3 reads CASRRQGQGYGYTF.

The chain uses TRBV20-1 and TRBJ2-3. This CDR3 spans 12 amino acids. Germline lookup yields CDR1 DFQATT and CDR2 SNEGSKA (reference sequence). The CDR3 sequence: CSARDAIDTQYF.

CDR3 in amino acids: CASREQGNEKLVF. The chain joins TRBV4-1 to TRBJ1-4; TCRdb proposes TRBD1, but this gene call is untestable without DNA. Germline CDR1 MGHRA, CDR2 YSYEKL. The CDR3 runs 13 residues.

This chain links TRBV6-1 with TRBJ1-3; as DNA is missing, the TRBD1 call by TCRdb cannot be tested. Germline CDR1 reads MNHNS; CDR2 reads SASEGT. The CDR3 consists of 15 residues. CDR3 sequence: CASVYRVLSGNTIYF.

This chain joins TRBV6-2 or TRBV6-3 and TRBJ2-1; TCRdb outputs TRBD1, but without DNA this stays unchecked. The CDR3 length is 14 residues. From germline, CDR1 is MNHEY and CDR2 SVGEGT. CDR3 loop: CAIDKGANHNEQFF.

The CDR3 loop is CSPTPREKGYGYTF. This chain links TRBV20-1 with TRBJ1-2; TCRdb picks TRBD1, but there is no DNA to check that call. The CDR3 is 14 amino acids. The germline V gene encodes CDR1 DFQATT and CDR2 SNEGSKA (reference sequence).

The chain links TRBV3-1 to TRBJ2-6. Germline values: CDR1 LGHDT, CDR2 YNNKEL (reference sequence). This CDR3 region has 17 residues. The CDR3 is CASSLTHTPSGANVLTF.

CDR3 sequence reads: CASSPAGGGNEQYF. This chain links TRBV3-1 with TRBJ2-7; there is no DNA to check the TCRdb D call of TRBD2. CDR3 length equals 14 residues. The V gene's germline CDR1 is LGHDT and CDR2 YNNKEL (reference sequence).

The chain is built from TRBV18 and TRBJ1-2; TCRdb calls TRBD1, which cannot be checked without DNA. The CDR3 is 13 amino acids. Germline lookup yields CDR1 KGHSH and CDR2 LQKENI. CDR3 amino acids: CASSPGQLYGYTF.

The chain couples TRBV10-2 to TRBJ1-4. The length of the CDR3 is 12 residues. Germline loops: CDR1 WSHSY, CDR2 SAAADI. This chain's CDR3 is CATTVVNEKLFF.

The chain links TRBV7-2 to TRBJ1-2. CDR1 is SGHTA and CDR2 is FQGNSA in the germline V gene. The CDR3 extends over 13 amino acids. This chain's CDR3 is CASSLAPDYGYTF.

The V call is TRBV7-9, the J call TRBJ2-1; TCRdb indicates TRBD1, and absent DNA this call remains unverified. This CDR3 has 13 residues. The germline CDR1 and CDR2 sequences are SEHNR and FQNEAQ (reference sequence). CDR3 region: CASTPWPLIEQFF.

V gene TRBV14 combines with J gene TRBJ2-7; the TCRdb call, TRBD2, lacks DNA for checking. CDR1 and CDR2 from the germline V gene are SGHDN and FVKESK. The CDR3 runs 16 residues. The CDR3 loop reads CASSQDGLAGSYEQYF.

V gene TRBV9 combines with J gene TRBJ1-1. Per the germline V gene, CDR1 is SGDLS and CDR2 is YYNGEE. CDR3 length equals 13 residues. CDR3 sequence: CASSVPGGTEAFF.

The chain carries TRBV21-1 and TRBJ2-2; no DNA is available, so the TRBD2 call from TCRdb remains unchecked. TRBV21-1 corresponds to a pseudogene. CDR3 length: 15 amino acids. CDR3: CASNQLLAGPGELFF.